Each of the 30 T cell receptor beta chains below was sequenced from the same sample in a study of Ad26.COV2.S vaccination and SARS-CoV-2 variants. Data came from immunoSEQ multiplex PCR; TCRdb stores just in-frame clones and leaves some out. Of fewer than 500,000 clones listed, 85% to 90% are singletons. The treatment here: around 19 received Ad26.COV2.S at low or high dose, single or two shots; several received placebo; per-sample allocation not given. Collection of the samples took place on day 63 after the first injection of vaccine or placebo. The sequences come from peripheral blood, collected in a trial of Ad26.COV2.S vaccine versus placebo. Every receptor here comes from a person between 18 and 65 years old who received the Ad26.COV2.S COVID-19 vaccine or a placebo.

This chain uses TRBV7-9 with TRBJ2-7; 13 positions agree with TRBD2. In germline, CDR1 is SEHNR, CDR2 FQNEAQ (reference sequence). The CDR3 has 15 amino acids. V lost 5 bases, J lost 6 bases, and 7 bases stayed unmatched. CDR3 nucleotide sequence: TGTGCCAGCAGCCCCCGACTAGCGGGAGGCCTCGAGCAGTACGTC. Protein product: CASSPRLAGGLEQYV.

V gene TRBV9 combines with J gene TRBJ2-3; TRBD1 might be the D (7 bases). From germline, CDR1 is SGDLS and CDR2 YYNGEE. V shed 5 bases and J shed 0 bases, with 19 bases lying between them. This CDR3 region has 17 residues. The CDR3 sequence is CASRGQGGGPSTDTQYF. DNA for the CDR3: TGTGCCAGCAGGGGCCAGGGGGGAGGACCTAGCACAGATACGCAGTATTTT.

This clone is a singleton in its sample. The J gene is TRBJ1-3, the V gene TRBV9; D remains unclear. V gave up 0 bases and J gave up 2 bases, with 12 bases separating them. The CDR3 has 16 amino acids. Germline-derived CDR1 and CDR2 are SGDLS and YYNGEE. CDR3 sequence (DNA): TGTGCCAGCAGCGTAGAATATCGGATAACTGGAAACACCATATATTTT. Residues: CASSVEYRITGNTIYF.

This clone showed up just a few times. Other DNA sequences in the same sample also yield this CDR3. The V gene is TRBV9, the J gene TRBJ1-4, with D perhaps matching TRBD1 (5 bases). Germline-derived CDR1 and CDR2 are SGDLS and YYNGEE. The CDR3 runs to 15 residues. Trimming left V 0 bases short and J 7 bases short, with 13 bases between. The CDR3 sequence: CASSVAPGRGEKLFF. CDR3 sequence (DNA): TGTGCCAGCAGCGTAGCTCCAGGGAGGGGTGAAAAACTGTTTTTT. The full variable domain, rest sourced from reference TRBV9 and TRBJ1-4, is DSGVTQTPKHLITATGQRVTLRCSPRSGDLSVYWYQQSLDQGLQFLIQYYNGEERAKGNILERFSAQQFPDLHSELNLSSLELGDSALYFCASSVAPGRGEKLFFGSGTQLSVL.

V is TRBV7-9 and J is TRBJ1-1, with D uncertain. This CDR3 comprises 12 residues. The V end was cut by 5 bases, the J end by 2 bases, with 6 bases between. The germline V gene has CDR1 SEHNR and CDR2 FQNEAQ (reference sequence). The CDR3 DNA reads TGTGCCAGCAGCAGACACAACACTGAAGCTTTCTTT. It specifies CASSRHNTEAFF. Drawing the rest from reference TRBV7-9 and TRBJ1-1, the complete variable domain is DTGVSQNPRHKITKRGQNVTFRCDPISEHNRLYWYRQTLGQGPEFLTYFQNEAQLEKSRLLSDRFSAERPKGSFSTLEIQRTEQGDSAMYLCASSRHNTEAFFGQGTRLTVV.

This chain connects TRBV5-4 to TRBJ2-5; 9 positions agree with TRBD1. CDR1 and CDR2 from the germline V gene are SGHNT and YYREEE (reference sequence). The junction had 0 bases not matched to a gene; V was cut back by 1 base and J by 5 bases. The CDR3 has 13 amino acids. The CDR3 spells CASSLTGGETQYF. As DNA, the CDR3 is TGTGCCAGCAGCTTGACAGGGGGCGAGACCCAGTACTTC.

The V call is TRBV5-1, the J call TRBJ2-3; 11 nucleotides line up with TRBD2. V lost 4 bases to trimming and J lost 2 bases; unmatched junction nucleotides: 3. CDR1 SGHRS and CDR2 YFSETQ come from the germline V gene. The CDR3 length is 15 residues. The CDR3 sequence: CASSPTSGNTDTQYF. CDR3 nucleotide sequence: TGCGCCAGCAGCCCGACTAGCGGGAACACAGATACGCAGTATTTT.

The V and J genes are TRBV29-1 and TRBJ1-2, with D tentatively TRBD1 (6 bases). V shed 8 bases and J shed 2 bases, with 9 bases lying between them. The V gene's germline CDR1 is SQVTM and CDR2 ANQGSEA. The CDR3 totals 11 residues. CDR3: CSLQGNYGYTF. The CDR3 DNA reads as TGCAGCCTACAGGGAAACTATGGCTACACCTTC.

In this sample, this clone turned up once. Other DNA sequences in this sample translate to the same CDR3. CDR3: CASSERGNYGYTF. The CDR3 DNA reads TGTGCCAGCAGTGAAAGGGGTAACTATGGCTACACCTTC. The chain is built from TRBV2 and TRBJ1-2, with D perhaps TRBD1 (5 bases). Germline V gene data show CDR1 as SNHLY and CDR2 as FYNNEI. V shed 2 bases and J shed 1 base, with 5 bases lying between them. The CDR3 extends over 13 amino acids.

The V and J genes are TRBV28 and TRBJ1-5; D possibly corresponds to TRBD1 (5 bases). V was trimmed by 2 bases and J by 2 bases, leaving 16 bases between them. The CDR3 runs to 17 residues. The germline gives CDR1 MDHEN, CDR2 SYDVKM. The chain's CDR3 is CASSLGAVTWGNQPQHF. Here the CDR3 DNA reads TGTGCCAGCAGTTTAGGGGCAGTCACTTGGGGCAATCAGCCCCAGCATTTT.

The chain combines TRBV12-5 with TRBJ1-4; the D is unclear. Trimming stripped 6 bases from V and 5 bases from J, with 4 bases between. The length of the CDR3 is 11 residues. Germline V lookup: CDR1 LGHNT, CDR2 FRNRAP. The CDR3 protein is CASGLNEKLFF. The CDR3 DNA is TGTGCTAGTGGCCTCAATGAAAAACTGTTTTTT.

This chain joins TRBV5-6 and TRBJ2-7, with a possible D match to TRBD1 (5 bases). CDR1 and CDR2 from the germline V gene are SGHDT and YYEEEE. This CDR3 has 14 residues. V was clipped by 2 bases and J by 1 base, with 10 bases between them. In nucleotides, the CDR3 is TGTGCCAGCAGCTTAAATACAGGTTCCTACGAGCAGTACGTC. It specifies CASSLNTGSYEQYV.

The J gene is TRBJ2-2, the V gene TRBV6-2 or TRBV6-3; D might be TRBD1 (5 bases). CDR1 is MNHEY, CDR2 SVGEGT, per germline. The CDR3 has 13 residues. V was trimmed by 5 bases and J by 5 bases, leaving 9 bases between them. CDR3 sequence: CASSRTSTGELFF. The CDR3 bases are TGTGCCAGCAGTCGGACATCAACCGGGGAGCTGTTTTTT.

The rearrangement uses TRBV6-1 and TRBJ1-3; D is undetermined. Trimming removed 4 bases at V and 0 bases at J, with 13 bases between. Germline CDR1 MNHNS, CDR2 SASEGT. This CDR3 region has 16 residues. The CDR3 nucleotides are TGTGCCAGCAGTGTACGAGAAACCTACTCTGGAAACACCATATATTTT. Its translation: CASSVRETYSGNTIYF.

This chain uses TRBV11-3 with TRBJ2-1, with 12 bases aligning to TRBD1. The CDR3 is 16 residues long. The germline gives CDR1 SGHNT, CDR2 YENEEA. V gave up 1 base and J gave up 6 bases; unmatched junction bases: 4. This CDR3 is CASSLGDRGHGNEQFF. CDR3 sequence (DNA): TGTGCCAGCAGCTTAGGGGACAGGGGGCATGGCAATGAGCAGTTCTTC.

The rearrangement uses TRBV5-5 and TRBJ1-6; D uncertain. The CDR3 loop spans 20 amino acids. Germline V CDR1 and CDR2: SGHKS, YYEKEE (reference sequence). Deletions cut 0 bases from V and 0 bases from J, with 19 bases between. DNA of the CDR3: TGTGCCAGCAGCTTGGTAGGCACAATTCCGAGGAGCTCCTATAATTCACCCCTCCACTTT. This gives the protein CASSLVGTIPRSSYNSPLHF. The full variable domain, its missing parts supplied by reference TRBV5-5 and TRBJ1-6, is DAGVTQSPTHLIKTRGQQVTLRCSPISGHKSVSWYQQVLGQGPQFIFQYYEKEERGRGNFPDRFSARQFPNYSSELNVNALLLGDSALYLCASSLVGTIPRSSYNSPLHFGNGTRLTVT.

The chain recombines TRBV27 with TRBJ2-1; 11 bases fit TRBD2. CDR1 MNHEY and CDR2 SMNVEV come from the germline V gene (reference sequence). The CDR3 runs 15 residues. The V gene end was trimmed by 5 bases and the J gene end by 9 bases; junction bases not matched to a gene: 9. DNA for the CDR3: TGTGCCAGCAGTATACTAGCGGGGGACTTGGGTGAGCAGTTCTTC. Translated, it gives CASSILAGDLGEQFF.

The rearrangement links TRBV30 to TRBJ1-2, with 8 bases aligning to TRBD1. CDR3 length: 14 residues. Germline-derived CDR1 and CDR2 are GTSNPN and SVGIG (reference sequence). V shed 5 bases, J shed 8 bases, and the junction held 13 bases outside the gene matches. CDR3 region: CAWGPSTGVGGYTF. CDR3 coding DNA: TGTGCCTGGGGTCCTTCGACAGGGGTCGGCGGCTACACCTTC.

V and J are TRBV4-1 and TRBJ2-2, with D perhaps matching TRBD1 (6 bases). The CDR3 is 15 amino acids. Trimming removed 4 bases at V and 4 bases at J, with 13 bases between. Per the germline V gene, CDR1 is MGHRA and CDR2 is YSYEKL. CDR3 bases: TGCGCCAGCAGCCCCCGAAGGGGGAGCACCGGGGAGCTGTTTTTT. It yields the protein CASSPRRGSTGELFF.

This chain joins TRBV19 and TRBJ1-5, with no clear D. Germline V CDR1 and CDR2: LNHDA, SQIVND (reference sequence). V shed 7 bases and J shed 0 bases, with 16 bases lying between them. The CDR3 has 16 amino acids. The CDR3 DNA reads TGTGCCAGTATGGAGGCACTCGGGTATAGCAATCAGCCCCAGCATTTT. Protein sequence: CASMEALGYSNQPQHF.

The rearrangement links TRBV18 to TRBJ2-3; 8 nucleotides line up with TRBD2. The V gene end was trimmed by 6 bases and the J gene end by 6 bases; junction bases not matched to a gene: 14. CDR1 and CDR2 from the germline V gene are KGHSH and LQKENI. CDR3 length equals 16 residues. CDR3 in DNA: TGTGCCAGCTCCCCGGCCATGGGACTAGGGAACGATACGCAGTATTTT. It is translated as CASSPAMGLGNDTQYF.

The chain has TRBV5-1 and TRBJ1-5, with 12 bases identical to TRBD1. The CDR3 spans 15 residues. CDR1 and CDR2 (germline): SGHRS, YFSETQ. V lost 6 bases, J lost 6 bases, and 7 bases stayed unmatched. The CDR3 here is CASKLGTGGGQPQHF. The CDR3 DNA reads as TGCGCCAGCAAGCTTGGGACAGGGGGCGGTCAGCCCCAGCATTTT.

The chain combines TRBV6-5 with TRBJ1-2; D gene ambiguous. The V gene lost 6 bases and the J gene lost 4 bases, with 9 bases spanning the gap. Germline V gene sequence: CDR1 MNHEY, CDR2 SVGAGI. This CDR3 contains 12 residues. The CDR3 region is CASRLSSYGYTF. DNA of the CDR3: TGTGCCAGCAGACTGTCTTCCTATGGCTACACCTTC.

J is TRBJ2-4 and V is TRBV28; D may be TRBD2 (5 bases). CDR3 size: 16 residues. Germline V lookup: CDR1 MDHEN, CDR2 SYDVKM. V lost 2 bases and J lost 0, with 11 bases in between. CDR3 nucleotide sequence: TGTGCCAGCAGTTTACTGTCGGGATTAGCCAAAAACATTCAGTACTTC. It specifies CASSLLSGLAKNIQYF.

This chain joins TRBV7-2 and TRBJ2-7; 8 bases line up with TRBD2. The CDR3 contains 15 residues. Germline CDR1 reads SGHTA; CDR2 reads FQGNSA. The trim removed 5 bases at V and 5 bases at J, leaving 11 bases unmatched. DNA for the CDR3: TGTGCCAGCAGCCCCCGGGGCGGGAGGTTTAACGAGCAGTACGTC. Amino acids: CASSPRGGRFNEQYV.

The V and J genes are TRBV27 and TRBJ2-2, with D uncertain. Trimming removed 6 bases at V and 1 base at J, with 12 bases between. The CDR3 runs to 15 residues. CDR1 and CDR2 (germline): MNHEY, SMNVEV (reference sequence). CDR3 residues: CASSYRAQNTGELFF. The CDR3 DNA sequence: TGTGCCAGCAGCTATAGGGCCCAGAACACCGGGGAGCTGTTTTTT.

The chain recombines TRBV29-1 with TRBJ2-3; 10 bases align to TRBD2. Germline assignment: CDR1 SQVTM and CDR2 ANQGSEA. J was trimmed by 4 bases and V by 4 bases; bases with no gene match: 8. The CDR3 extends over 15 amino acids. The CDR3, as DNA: TGCAGCGTTGGGGGGGCTAGCGGGAGTGCAGATACGCAGTATTTT. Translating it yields CSVGGASGSADTQYF.

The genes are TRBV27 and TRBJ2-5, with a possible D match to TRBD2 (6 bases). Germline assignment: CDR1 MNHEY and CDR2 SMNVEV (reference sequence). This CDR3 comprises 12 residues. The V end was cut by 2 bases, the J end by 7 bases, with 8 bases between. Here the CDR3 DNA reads TGTGCCAGCAGTTTAGTCGGGGGGACCCAGTACTTC. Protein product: CASSLVGGTQYF.

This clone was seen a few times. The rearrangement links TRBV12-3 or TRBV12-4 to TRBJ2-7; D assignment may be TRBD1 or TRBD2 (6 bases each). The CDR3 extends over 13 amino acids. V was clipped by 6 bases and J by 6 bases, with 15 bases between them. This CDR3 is CASSQQQGGEQYV. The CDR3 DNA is TGTGCCAGCAGCCAACAACAGGGAGGCGAGCAGTACGTC.

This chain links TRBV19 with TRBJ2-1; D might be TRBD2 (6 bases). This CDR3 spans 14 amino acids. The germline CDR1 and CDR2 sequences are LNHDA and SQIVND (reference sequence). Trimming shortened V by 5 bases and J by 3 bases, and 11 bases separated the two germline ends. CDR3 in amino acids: CASSDGDFYNEQFF. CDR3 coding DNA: TGTGCCAGTAGTGACGGGGACTTCTACAATGAGCAGTTCTTC.